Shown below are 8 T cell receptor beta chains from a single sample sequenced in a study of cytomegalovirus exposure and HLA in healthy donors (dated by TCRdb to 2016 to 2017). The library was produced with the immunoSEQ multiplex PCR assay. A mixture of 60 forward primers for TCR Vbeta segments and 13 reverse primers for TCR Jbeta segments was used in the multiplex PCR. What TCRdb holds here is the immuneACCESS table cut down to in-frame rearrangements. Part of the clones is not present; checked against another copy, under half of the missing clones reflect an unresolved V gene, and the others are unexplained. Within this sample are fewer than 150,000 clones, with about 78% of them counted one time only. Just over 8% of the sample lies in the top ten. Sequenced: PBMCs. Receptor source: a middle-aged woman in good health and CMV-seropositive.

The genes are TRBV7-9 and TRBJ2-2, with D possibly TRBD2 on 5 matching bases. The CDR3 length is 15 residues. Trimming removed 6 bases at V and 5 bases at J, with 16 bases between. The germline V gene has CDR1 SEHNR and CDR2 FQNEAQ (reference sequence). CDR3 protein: CASSFDERWTGELFF. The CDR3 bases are TGTGCCAGCAGTTTCGACGAGCGGTGGACCGGGGAGCTGTTTTTT.

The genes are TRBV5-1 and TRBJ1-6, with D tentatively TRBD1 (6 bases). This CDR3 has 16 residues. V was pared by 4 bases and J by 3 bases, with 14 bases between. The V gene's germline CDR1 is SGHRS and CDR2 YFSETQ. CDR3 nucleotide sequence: TGCGCCAGCAGCCCCGAGGGGGACGGCTATAATTCACCCCTCCACTTT. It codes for CASSPEGDGYNSPLHF.

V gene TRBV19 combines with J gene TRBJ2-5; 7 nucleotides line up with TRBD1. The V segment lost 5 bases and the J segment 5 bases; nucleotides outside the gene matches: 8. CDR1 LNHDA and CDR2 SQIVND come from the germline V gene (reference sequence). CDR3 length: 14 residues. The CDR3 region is CASSQTGIGETQYF. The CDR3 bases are TGTGCCAGTAGTCAGACAGGGATTGGGGAGACCCAGTACTTC.

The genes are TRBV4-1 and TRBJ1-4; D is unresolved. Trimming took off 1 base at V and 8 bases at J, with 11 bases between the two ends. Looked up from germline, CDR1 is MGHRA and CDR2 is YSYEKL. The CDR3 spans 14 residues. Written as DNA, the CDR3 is TGCGCCAGCAGCCAAGCCCTGGGGAGGGAAAAACTGTTTTTT. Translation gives CASSQALGREKLFF.

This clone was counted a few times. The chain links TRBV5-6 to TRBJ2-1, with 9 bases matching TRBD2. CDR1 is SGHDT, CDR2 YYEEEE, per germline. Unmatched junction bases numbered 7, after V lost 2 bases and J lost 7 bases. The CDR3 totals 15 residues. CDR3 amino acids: CASSFSSGGLNEQFF. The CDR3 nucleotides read TGTGCCAGCAGCTTCTCCAGCGGGGGGTTAAATGAGCAGTTCTTC.

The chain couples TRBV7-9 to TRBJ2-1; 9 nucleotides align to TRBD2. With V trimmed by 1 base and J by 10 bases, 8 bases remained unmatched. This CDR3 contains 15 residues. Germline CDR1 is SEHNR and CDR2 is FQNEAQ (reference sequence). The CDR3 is CASSLGVSGGREQFF. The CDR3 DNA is TGTGCCAGCAGCTTAGGGGTTAGCGGGGGCAGGGAGCAGTTCTTC.

This CDR3 is CASSLGTGRNNEQFF. As DNA, the CDR3 is TGTGCCAGCAGCTTAGGGACAGGAAGGAACAATGAGCAGTTCTTC. The genes are TRBV7-3 and TRBJ2-1; 8 bases align to TRBD1. CDR1 is SGHTA, CDR2 FQGTGA, per germline. This CDR3 comprises 15 residues. Trimming cost V 2 bases and J 5 bases; bases outside gene matches: 5. Drawing the rest from reference TRBV7-3 and TRBJ2-1, the complete variable domain is GAGVSQTPSNKVTEKGKYVELRCDPISGHTALYWYRQSLGQGPEFLIYFQGTGAADDSGLPNDRFFAVRPEGSVSTLKIQRTERGDSAVYLCASSLGTGRNNEQFFGPGTRLTVL.

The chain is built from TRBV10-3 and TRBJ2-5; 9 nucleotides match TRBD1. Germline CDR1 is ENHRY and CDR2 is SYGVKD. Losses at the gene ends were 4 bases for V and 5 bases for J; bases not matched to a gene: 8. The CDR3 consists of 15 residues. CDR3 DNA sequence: TGTGCCATCAGTGCCCCGGGACAGGGTTTGGAGACCCAGTACTTC. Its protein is CAISAPGQGLETQYF.